This TCR beta chain originates from a study of shared clonotypes between healthy human individuals. Sequenced by immunoSEQ multiplex PCR; TCRdb stores in-frame clones only, minus some. Of 2 million to 2.5 million clones listed, 92% are singletons. This CDR3 is 16 amino acids long. V lost 8 bases to trimming and J lost 7 bases; unmatched junction nucleotides: 11. Per germline, CDR1 SEHNR and CDR2 FQNEAQ (reference sequence). The clonotype was recovered from a man aged 18 to 29 in good health. Some clones in this sample may be carry-over from other donors' samples. Sequenced material: naive CD4+ T cells from PBMCs. The subset was: CD45RA+ positively selected. The J gene is TRBJ2-3, the V gene TRBV7-9, with 14 positions matching TRBD2. In DNA form, the CDR3 reads TGTGCCAGCCCGAGTGAGGGGACTAGCGGGAGTAATACGCAGTATTTT. It specifies CASPSEGTSGSNTQYF.